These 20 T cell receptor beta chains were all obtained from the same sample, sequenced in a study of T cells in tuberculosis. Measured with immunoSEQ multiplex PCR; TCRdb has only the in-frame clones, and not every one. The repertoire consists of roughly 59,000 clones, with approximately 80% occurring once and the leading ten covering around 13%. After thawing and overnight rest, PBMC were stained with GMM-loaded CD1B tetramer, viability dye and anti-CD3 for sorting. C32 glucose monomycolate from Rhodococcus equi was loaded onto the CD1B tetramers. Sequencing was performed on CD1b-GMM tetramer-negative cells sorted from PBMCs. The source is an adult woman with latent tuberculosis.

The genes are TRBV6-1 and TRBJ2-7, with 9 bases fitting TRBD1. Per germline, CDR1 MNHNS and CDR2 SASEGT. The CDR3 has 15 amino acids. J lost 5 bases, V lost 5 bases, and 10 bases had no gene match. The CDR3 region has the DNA TGTGCCAGCAGTTTCGACAGGGGGGGCTTCGACGAGCAGTACTTC. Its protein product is CASSFDRGGFDEQYF.

The CDR3 region has the DNA TGTGCCAGCAGTTTGCCGACTAGCGGGGGGGCCAAAGATACGCAGTATTTT. It yields the protein CASSLPTSGGAKDTQYF. The chain uses TRBV28 and TRBJ2-3, with 14 bases matching TRBD2. Germline loops: CDR1 MDHEN, CDR2 SYDVKM. J was trimmed by 5 bases and V by 3 bases; bases with no gene match: 7. There are 17 residues in the CDR3.

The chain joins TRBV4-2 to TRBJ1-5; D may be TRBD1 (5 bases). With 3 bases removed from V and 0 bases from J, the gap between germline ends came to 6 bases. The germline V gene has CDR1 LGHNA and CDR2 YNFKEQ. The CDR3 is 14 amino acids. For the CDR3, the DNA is TGTGCCAGCAGCCAGACAGTTAGCAATCAGCCCCAGCATTTT. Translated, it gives CASSQTVSNQPQHF.

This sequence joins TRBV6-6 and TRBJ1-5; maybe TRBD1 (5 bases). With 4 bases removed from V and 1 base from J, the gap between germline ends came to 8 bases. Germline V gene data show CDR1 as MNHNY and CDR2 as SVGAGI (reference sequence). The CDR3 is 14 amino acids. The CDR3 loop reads CASSWRDSNQPQHF. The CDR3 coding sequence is TGTGCCAGCAGTTGGCGGGACAGCAATCAGCCCCAGCATTTT.

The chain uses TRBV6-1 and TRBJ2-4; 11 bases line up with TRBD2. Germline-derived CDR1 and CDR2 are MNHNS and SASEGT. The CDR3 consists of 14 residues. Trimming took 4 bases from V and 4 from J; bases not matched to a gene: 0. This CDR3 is CASSGLAGKNIQYF. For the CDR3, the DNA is TGTGCCAGCAGTGGACTAGCGGGGAAAAACATTCAGTACTTC.

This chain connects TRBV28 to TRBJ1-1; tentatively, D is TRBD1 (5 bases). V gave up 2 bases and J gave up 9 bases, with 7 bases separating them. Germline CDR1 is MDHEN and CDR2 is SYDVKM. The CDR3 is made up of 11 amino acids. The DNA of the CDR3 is TGTGCCAGCAGTTTAGGGGGGAAAGCTTTCTTT. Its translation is CASSLGGKAFF.

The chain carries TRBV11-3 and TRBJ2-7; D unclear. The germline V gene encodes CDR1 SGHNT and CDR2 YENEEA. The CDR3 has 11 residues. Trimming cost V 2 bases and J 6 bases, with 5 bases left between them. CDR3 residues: CASSLNGEQYF. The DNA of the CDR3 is TGTGCCAGCAGCTTAAACGGCGAGCAGTACTTC.

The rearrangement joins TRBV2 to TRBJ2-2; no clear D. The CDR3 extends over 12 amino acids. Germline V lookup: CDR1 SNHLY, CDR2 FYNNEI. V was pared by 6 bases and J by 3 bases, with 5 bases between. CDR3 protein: CASSLDTGELFF. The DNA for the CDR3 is TGTGCCAGCAGCCTCGACACCGGGGAGCTGTTTTTT. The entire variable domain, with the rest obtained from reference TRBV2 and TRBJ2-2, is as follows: EPEVTQTPSHQVTQMGQEVILRCVPISNHLYFYWYRQILGQKVEFLVSFYNNEISEKSEIFDDQFSVERPDGSNFTLKIRSTKLEDSAMYFCASSLDTGELFFGEGSRLTVL.

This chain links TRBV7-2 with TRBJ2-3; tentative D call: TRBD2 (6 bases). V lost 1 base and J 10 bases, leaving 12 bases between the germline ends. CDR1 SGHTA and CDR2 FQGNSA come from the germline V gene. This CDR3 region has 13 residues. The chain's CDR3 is CASSLGLREAQYF. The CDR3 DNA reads TGTGCCAGCAGCTTAGGATTAAGGGAGGCGCAGTATTTT. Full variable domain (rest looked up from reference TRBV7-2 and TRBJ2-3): GAGVSQSPSNKVTEKGKDVELRCDPISGHTALYWYRQSLGQGLEFLIYFQGNSAPDKSGLPSDRFSAERTGGSVSTLTIQRTQQEDSAVYLCASSLGLREAQYFGPGTRLTVL.

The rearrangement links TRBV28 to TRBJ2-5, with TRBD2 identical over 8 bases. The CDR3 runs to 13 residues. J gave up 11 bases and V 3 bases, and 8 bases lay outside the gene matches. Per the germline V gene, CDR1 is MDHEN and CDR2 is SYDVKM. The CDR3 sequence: CASSFGGAGEQYF. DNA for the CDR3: TGTGCCAGCAGTTTCGGGGGGGCGGGTGAGCAGTACTTC.

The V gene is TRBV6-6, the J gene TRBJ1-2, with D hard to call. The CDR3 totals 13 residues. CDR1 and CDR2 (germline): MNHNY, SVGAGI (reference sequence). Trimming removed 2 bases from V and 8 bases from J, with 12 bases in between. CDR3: CASSYPRGEGYTF. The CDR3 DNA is TGTGCCAGCAGTTACCCGCGGGGTGAGGGCTACACCTTC.

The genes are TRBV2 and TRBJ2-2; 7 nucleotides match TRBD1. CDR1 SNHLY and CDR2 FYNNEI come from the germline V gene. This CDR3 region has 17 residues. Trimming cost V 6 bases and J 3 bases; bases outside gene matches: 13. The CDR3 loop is CASSPRVGGVDTGELFF. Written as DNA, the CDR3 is TGTGCCAGCAGCCCCCGGGTAGGGGGCGTCGACACCGGGGAGCTGTTTTTT.

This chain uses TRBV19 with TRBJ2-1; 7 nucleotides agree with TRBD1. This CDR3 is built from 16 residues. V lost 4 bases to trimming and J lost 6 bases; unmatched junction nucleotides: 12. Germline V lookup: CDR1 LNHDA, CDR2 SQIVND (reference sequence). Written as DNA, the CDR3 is TGTGCCAGTAGTAAGGGGGCCAGGGATCCCCCCAATGAGCAGTTCTTC. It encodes CASSKGARDPPNEQFF.

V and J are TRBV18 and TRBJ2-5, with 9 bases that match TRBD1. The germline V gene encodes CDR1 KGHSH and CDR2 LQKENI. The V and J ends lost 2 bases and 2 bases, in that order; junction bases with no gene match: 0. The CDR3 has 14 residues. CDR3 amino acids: CASSPGQGQETQYF. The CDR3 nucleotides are TGTGCCAGCTCACCAGGACAGGGGCAAGAGACCCAGTACTTC.

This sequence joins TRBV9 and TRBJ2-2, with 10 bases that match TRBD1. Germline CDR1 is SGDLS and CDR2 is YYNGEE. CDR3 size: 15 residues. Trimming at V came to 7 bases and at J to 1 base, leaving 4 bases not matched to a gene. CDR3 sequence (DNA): TGTGCCAGCTGGGGACAGGGGCGGAACACCGGGGAGCTGTTTTTT. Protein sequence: CASWGQGRNTGELFF.

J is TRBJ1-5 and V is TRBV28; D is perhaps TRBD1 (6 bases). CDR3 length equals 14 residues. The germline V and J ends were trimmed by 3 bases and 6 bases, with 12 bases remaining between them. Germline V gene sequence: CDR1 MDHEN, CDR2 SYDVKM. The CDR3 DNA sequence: TGTGCCAGCAGTTTCTTAACAGGGAGTCAGCCCCAGCATTTT. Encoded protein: CASSFLTGSQPQHF.

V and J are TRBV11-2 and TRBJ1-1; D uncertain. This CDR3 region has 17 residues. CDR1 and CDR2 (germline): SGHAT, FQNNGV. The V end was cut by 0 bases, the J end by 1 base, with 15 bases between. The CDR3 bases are TGTGCCAGCAGCTTAGATGTCTATAGAGGCCAGAACACTGAAGCTTTCTTT. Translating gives CASSLDVYRGQNTEAFF.

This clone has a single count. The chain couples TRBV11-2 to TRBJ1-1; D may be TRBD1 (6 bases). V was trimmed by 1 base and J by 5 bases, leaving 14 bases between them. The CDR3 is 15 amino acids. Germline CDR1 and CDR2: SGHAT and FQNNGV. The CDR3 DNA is TGTGCCAGCAGCTTAGCTGCGACAGGTCCTACTGAAGCTTTCTTT. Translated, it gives CASSLAATGPTEAFF.

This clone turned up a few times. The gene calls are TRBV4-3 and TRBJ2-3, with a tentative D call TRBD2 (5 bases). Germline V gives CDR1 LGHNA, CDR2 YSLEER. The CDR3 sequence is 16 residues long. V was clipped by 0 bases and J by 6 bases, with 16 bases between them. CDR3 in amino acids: CASSQDGGYDTDTQYF. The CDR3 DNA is TGCGCCAGCAGCCAAGATGGAGGTTACGACACGGATACGCAGTATTTT.

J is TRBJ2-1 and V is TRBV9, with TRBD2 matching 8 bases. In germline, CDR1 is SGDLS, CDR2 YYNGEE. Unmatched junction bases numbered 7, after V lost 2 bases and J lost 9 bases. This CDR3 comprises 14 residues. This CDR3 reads CASSVERGPGEQFF. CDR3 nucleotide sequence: TGTGCCAGCAGCGTTGAGCGGGGGCCTGGTGAGCAGTTCTTC.